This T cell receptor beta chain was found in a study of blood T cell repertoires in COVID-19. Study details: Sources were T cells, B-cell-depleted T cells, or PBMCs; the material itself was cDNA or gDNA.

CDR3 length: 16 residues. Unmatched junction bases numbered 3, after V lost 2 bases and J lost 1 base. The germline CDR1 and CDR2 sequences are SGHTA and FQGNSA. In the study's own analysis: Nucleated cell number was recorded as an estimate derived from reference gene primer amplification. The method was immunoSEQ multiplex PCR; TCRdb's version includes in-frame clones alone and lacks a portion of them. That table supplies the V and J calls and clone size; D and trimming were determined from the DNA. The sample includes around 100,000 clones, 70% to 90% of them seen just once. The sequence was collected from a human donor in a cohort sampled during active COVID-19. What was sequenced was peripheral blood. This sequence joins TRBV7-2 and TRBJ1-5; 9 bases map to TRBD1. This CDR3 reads CASSLTGGMSNQPQHF. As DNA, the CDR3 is TGTGCCAGCAGCTTAACAGGGGGCATGAGCAATCAGCCCCAGCATTTT.